The T cell receptor (beta chain) under discussion was sequenced for a study of T cell clones after liver transplantation. About the study: A pre-transplant mixed lymphocyte reaction with TCRbeta sequencing defined graft-donor-reactive clones followed in post-transplant blood.

The CDR3 is 13 residues long. In germline, CDR1 is LNHDA, CDR2 SQIVND (reference sequence). Between the trimmed V and J ends, which lost 5 bases and 6 bases, there was a span of 10 bases. The method was immunoSEQ multiplex PCR; TCRdb's version includes in-frame clones alone and lacks a portion of them. The table shows some 20,000 clones, with just under 80% occurring only once. This clonotype was obtained from a human patient who received a liver transplant. Some of the T cells might come from the graft donor. Source: CD8+ T cells from blood, taken 54 months after liver transplant. This chain connects TRBV19 to TRBJ1-4; D is perhaps TRBD1 (6 bases). CDR3 sequence reads: CASSPGTYEKLFF. CDR3 in DNA: TGTGCCAGTAGTCCCGGGACATATGAAAAACTGTTTTTT.